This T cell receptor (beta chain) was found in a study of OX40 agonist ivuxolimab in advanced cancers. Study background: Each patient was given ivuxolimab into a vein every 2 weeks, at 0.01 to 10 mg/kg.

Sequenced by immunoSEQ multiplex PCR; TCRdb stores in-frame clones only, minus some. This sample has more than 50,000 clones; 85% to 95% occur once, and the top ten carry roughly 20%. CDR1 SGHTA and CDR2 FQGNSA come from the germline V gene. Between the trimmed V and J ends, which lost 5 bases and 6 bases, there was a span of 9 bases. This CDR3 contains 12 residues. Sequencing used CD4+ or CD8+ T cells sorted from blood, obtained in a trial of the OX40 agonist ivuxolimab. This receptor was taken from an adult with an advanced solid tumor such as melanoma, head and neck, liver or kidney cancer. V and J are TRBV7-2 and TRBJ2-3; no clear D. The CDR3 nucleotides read TGTGCCAGCAGCACCGGTAGGGATACGCAGTATTTT. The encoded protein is CASSTGRDTQYF.